The clone carrying this TCR beta chain was counted only a few times. Its specificity is not known. This sample was taken from a study of identical twins. The CDR3 consists of 14 residues. V gave up 3 bases and J gave up 7 bases, with 16 bases separating them. The V gene's germline CDR1 is DFQATT and CDR2 SNEGSKA (reference sequence). One entry per CDR3 protein results from TCRdb running MiXCR on the 5' RACE reads. The sample records 400,000 to 650,000 distinct CDR3 sequences, roughly 21% being singletons. Findings and limits, study-wide: Researchers caution that invariant MAIT and iNKT cells could partly confound zero-insertion analyses.

This same sample was also taken into another study, of T cells expressing NK-cell markers. That paper adds: Obtained from sorted CD3+CD56+NKG2C+, CD3+CD56+NKG2C- and CD3+CD56-NKG2C+ T cells were the TCR beta repertoires.

Material for sequencing was CD4+ T cells sorted from blood. This clonotype was obtained from a woman aged 18-35 years in good health. The chain employs TRBV20-1 and TRBJ1-5; D might be TRBD1 (5 bases). The chain's CDR3 is CSASYRIGGQPQHF. CDR3 DNA: TGCAGTGCTAGCTACAGGATTGGTGGCCAGCCCCAGCATTTT.